A selection of T cell receptor beta chains follows, all from one sample in a study of T-cell reconstitution after alpha-beta-depleted transplantation in children. TCRdb ran MiXCR on the PCR reads and lists one entry per CDR3 protein. The sample shows 190,000 or so distinct CDR3 sequences, 6.5% to 7.5% of them seen only once. Source: PBMCs from the stem cell graft donor, taken from the stem cell graft. The receptors come from a human donor who donated a stem cell graft to a child with Wiskott-Aldrich syndrome. CDR3s include the opening cysteine and the closing phenylalanine or tryptophan. Fields, in order: clone size, V gene, J gene, D gene, CDR3 protein, CDR3 DNA. The D gene is left open where the match is weak. Only some rows state a clone size, as once, few, many or a class for expanded clones.

clone size: .
V gene: TRBV5-1
J gene: TRBJ2-3
D gene: TRBD1
CDR3 protein: CASSLGAQGATDTQYF
CDR3 DNA: TGCGCCAGCAGCTTGGGAGCACAGGGGGCAACAGATACGCAGTATTTT

clone size: many
V gene: TRBV10-3
J gene: TRBJ2-5
D gene: TRBD1
CDR3 protein: CAISQGRGLETQYF
CDR3 DNA: TGTGCCATCAGTCAGGGCAGGGGGCTGGAGACCCAGTACTTC

clone size: many
V gene: TRBV6-1
J gene: TRBJ2-1
D gene: TRBD2
CDR3 protein: CAILASGGSGEQFF
CDR3 DNA: TGTGCCATCTTGGCTAGCGGGGGATCGGGGGAGCAGTTCTTC

clone size: many
V gene: TRBV20-1
J gene: TRBJ1-6
D gene: .
CDR3 protein: CSARDLGSDSPLHF
CDR3 DNA: TGCAGTGCTAGAGATCTCGGGTCCGATTCACCCCTCCACTTT

clone size: .
V gene: TRBV20-1
J gene: TRBJ2-5
D gene: TRBD2
CDR3 protein: CCASGSSGRVDMYQETQYF
CDR3 DNA: TGCTGTGCTAGTGGGTCTAGCGGGAGGGTGGATATGTACCAAGAGACCCAGTACTTC

clone size: many
V gene: TRBV2
J gene: TRBJ1-6
D gene: .
CDR3 protein: CASRGTLNSPLHF
CDR3 DNA: TGTGCCAGCAGAGGGACCTTGAATTCACCCCTCCACTTT

clone size: many
V gene: TRBV4-3
J gene: TRBJ1-1
D gene: .
CDR3 protein: CASSQHLENTEAFF
CDR3 DNA: TGCGCCAGCAGCCAACACTTGGAGAACACTGAAGCTTTCTTT

clone size: many
V gene: TRBV18
J gene: TRBJ2-2
D gene: .
CDR3 protein: CASSPGQENTGELFF
CDR3 DNA: TGTGCCAGCTCACCAGGGCAGGAGAACACCGGGGAGCTGTTTTTT

clone size: many
V gene: TRBV27
J gene: TRBJ2-7
D gene: .
CDR3 protein: CATRLYLGDISYEQYF
CDR3 DNA: TGTGCCACCCGTTTATATCTGGGGGATATCTCCTACGAGCAGTACTTC

clone size: few
V gene: TRBV6-5
J gene: TRBJ2-7
D gene: .
CDR3 protein: CASSYSGHEQYF
CDR3 DNA: TGTGCCAGCAGTTACTCCGGCCACGAGCAGTACTTC

clone size: few
V gene: TRBV2
J gene: TRBJ2-1
D gene: TRBD2
CDR3 protein: CASSVGTRSSEQFF
CDR3 DNA: TGTGCCAGCAGTGTGGGGACTAGGTCGAGTGAGCAGTTCTTC

clone size: many
V gene: TRBV5-1
J gene: TRBJ2-1
D gene: .
CDR3 protein: CASSPLAIREEVREQFF
CDR3 DNA: TGCGCCAGCAGTCCGTTGGCGATCAGAGAGGAGGTTCGCGAGCAGTTCTTC

clone size: many
V gene: TRBV4-1
J gene: TRBJ1-1
D gene: .
CDR3 protein: CASSQASDRENTEAFF
CDR3 DNA: TGCGCCAGCAGCCAAGCCTCAGACAGAGAAAACACTGAAGCTTTCTTT

clone size: many
V gene: TRBV5-1
J gene: TRBJ2-2
D gene: .
CDR3 protein: CASSPNGNPNTGELFF
CDR3 DNA: TGCGCCAGCAGCCCGAACGGGAATCCGAACACCGGGGAGCTGTTTTTT

clone size: many
V gene: TRBV20-1
J gene: TRBJ1-2
D gene: .
CDR3 protein: CSARVPGIDYGYTF
CDR3 DNA: TGCAGTGCTAGAGTTCCGGGGATTGACTATGGCTACACCTTC

clone size: .
V gene: TRBV4-3
J gene: TRBJ2-2
D gene: .
CDR3 protein: CASSQDGAVGELFF
CDR3 DNA: TGCGCCAGCAGCCAAGATGGGGCGGTCGGGGAGCTGTTTTTT

clone size: many
V gene: TRBV10-3
J gene: TRBJ2-1
D gene: .
CDR3 protein: CAISDLWGINEQFF
CDR3 DNA: TGTGCCATCAGTGATTTATGGGGGATCAATGAGCAGTTCTTC

clone size: .
V gene: TRBV12-3/TRBV12-4
J gene: TRBJ1-5
D gene: .
CDR3 protein: CASSFKSNQPQHF
CDR3 DNA: TGTGCCAGCAGTTTTAAAAGCAATCAGCCCCAGCATTTT

clone size: few
V gene: TRBV19
J gene: TRBJ2-7
D gene: .
CDR3 protein: CASSIEGSLSYEQYF
CDR3 DNA: TGTGCCAGTAGTATAGAGGGCAGTCTCTCCTACGAGCAGTACTTC

clone size: many
V gene: TRBV5-6
J gene: TRBJ2-3
D gene: .
CDR3 protein: CASSLAGDGTDTQYF
CDR3 DNA: TGTGCCAGCAGCTTGGCGGGGGACGGCACAGATACGCAGTATTTT

clone size: many
V gene: TRBV7-8
J gene: TRBJ1-4
D gene: .
CDR3 protein: CASSLVQGHGEKLFF
CDR3 DNA: TGTGCCAGCAGCTTAGTTCAGGGACATGGGGAAAAACTGTTTTTT

clone size: many
V gene: TRBV6-2/TRBV6-3
J gene: TRBJ2-1
D gene: .
CDR3 protein: CASSGSRLLPNEQFF
CDR3 DNA: TGTGCCAGCAGTGGATCCAGGCTCCTCCCTAATGAGCAGTTCTTC

clone size: .
V gene: TRBV15
J gene: TRBJ2-5
D gene: .
CDR3 protein: CATSRDLGVGETQYF
CDR3 DNA: TGTGCCACCAGCAGAGATCTTGGGGTCGGCGAGACCCAGTACTTC

clone size: many
V gene: TRBV29-1
J gene: TRBJ2-4
D gene: TRBD2
CDR3 protein: CSASTSGLAKNIQYF
CDR3 DNA: TGCAGCGCCTCGACTAGCGGGCTTGCCAAAAACATTCAGTACTTC

clone size: many
V gene: TRBV20-1
J gene: TRBJ1-5
D gene: .
CDR3 protein: CSASRGLEQPQHF
CDR3 DNA: TGCAGTGCTAGCCGGGGCCTCGAACAGCCCCAGCATTTT

clone size: many
V gene: TRBV29-1
J gene: TRBJ2-6
D gene: TRBD1
CDR3 protein: CSVEHRDSISGANVLTF
CDR3 DNA: TGCAGCGTTGAACACAGGGACAGCATTTCTGGGGCCAACGTCCTGACTTTC

clone size: many
V gene: TRBV6-1
J gene: TRBJ2-7
D gene: .
CDR3 protein: CASRPGLLYEQYF
CDR3 DNA: TGTGCCAGCCGTCCGGGGCTCCTCTACGAGCAGTACTTC

clone size: .
V gene: TRBV7-2
J gene: TRBJ2-1
D gene: TRBD1
CDR3 protein: CASSFPPGTGGHEQFF
CDR3 DNA: TGTGCCAGCAGCTTTCCTCCCGGGACAGGGGGTCATGAGCAGTTCTTC

clone size: many
V gene: TRBV20-1
J gene: TRBJ2-4
D gene: .
CDR3 protein: CSARGRGAAISTKNIQYF
CDR3 DNA: TGCAGTGCTAGAGGTCGCGGGGCCGCGATTTCAACCAAAAACATTCAGTACTTC

clone size: .
V gene: TRBV7-9
J gene: TRBJ2-3
D gene: TRBD2
CDR3 protein: CASRPFLAAKTDTQYF
CDR3 DNA: TGTGCCAGCAGACCGTTCCTAGCGGCCAAAACAGATACGCAGTATTTT

clone size: many
V gene: TRBV5-5
J gene: TRBJ1-2
D gene: .
CDR3 protein: CASSPGQANYGYTF
CDR3 DNA: TGTGCCAGCAGCCCGGGACAAGCTAACTATGGCTACACCTTC

clone size: few
V gene: TRBV12-3/TRBV12-4
J gene: TRBJ1-2
D gene: .
CDR3 protein: CASRPRGGNYGYTF
CDR3 DNA: TGTGCCAGCAGGCCCAGGGGAGGGAACTATGGCTACACCTTC

clone size: few
V gene: TRBV7-9
J gene: TRBJ2-7
D gene: .
CDR3 protein: CASSFGPPHQSSYEQYF
CDR3 DNA: TGTGCCAGCAGCTTCGGCCCGCCACATCAGAGCTCCTACGAGCAGTACTTC

clone size: few
V gene: TRBV12-3/TRBV12-4
J gene: TRBJ1-1
D gene: .
CDR3 protein: CASSLDGVTEAFF
CDR3 DNA: TGTGCCAGCAGTTTAGATGGGGTAACTGAAGCTTTCTTT

clone size: few
V gene: TRBV6-1
J gene: TRBJ2-7
D gene: TRBD2
CDR3 protein: CASSRGLAAGGYEQYF
CDR3 DNA: TGTGCCAGCAGTCGAGGACTAGCGGCCGGAGGCTACGAGCAGTACTTC

clone size: .
V gene: TRBV6-1
J gene: TRBJ2-4
D gene: TRBD1
CDR3 protein: CASISPGTGRWDIQYF
CDR3 DNA: TGTGCCAGCATTAGTCCCGGGACAGGAAGGTGGGACATTCAGTACTTC

clone size: few
V gene: TRBV14
J gene: TRBJ2-5
D gene: .
CDR3 protein: CASSHTGPRYQETQYF
CDR3 DNA: TGTGCCAGCAGCCATACAGGGCCAAGGTATCAAGAGACCCAGTACTTC

clone size: many
V gene: TRBV4-3
J gene: TRBJ2-4
D gene: .
CDR3 protein: CASSQAQTRDIQYF
CDR3 DNA: TGCGCCAGCAGCCAAGCACAGACAAGGGACATTCAGTACTTC

clone size: many
V gene: TRBV12-3/TRBV12-4
J gene: TRBJ1-1
D gene: .
CDR3 protein: CASSLDLGSRAFF
CDR3 DNA: TGTGCCAGCAGTTTAGATTTGGGGAGTCGGGCTTTCTTT

clone size: many
V gene: TRBV5-1
J gene: TRBJ2-7
D gene: TRBD1
CDR3 protein: CASSSKTGPYEQYF
CDR3 DNA: TGCGCCAGCAGCTCTAAGACAGGGCCCTACGAGCAGTACTTC

clone size: many
V gene: TRBV5-1
J gene: TRBJ2-1
D gene: .
CDR3 protein: CASSFSAAQYNEQFF
CDR3 DNA: TGCGCCAGCAGCTTTTCAGCGGCTCAATACAATGAGCAGTTCTTC

clone size: many
V gene: TRBV5-1
J gene: TRBJ2-1
D gene: TRBD2
CDR3 protein: CASSLAGTSGVSYNEQFF
CDR3 DNA: TGCGCCAGCAGCTTGGCCGGTACTAGCGGGGTCTCCTACAATGAGCAGTTCTTC

clone size: few
V gene: TRBV30
J gene: TRBJ2-7
D gene: .
CDR3 protein: CAWTPLGGGGEQYF
CDR3 DNA: TGTGCCTGGACTCCCCTGGGGGGGGGCGGTGAGCAGTACTTC

clone size: .
V gene: TRBV7-9
J gene: TRBJ2-7
D gene: .
CDR3 protein: CASSVSRGLGSYEQYF
CDR3 DNA: TGTGCCAGCAGCGTCAGCCGGGGGTTGGGGTCCTACGAGCAGTACTTC

clone size: .
V gene: TRBV18
J gene: TRBJ2-5
D gene: .
CDR3 protein: CASSLQPSVETQYF
CDR3 DNA: TGTGCCAGCTCATTACAACCCTCTGTGGAGACCCAGTACTTC